This TCR beta chain was obtained from a study of identical twins. Ten or more counts support this clonotype. Germline-derived CDR1 and CDR2 are LNHNV and YYDKDF (reference sequence). This CDR3 has 16 residues. Trimming cost V 0 bases and J 6 bases, with 15 bases left between them. Each CDR3 protein is one row after TCRdb ran MiXCR on the 5' RACE reads. The data hold 600,000 to 800,000 distinct CDR3 sequences, with approximately 22% observed a single time. These data were also reused for a study on T cells expressing NK-cell markers. As reported in that work: Sorted T-cell subsets CD3+CD56+NKG2C+, CD3+CD56+NKG2C- and CD3+CD56-NKG2C+ were TCR beta-sequenced. There were seven HCMV-seropositive donors and one seronegative donor among the eight sequenced.

V and J are TRBV15 and TRBJ2-1; TRBD2 might be the D (5 bases). This clonotype was sampled from a woman between 18 and 30 years old in good health. The material sequenced was PBMCs. DNA for the CDR3: TGTGCCACCAGCAGAGAGGCGGACTCGACGGGCAATGAGCAGTTCTTC. Translation: CATSREADSTGNEQFF.